Below are 18 T cell receptor beta chains sequenced from a single sample in a study of blood T cell repertoires in COVID-19. Repertoires were generated with immunoSEQ multiplex PCR, while TCRdb's copy carries only in-frame clones and drops some. The repertoire holds 150,000 to 200,000 clones, with approximately 91% as singletons. Sequenced: peripheral blood. These receptor sequences come from a man between 65 and 80 years old with active or convalescent COVID-19.

This rearrangement joins TRBV27 to TRBJ1-6; 11 nucleotides match TRBD1. J was trimmed by 7 bases and V by 3 bases; bases with no gene match: 2. Germline values: CDR1 MNHEY, CDR2 SMNVEV (reference sequence). The CDR3 consists of 15 residues. The CDR3 sequence: CASSLGTGGNSPLHF. The CDR3 nucleotides are TGTGCCAGCAGTTTGGGGACAGGGGGGAATTCACCCCTCCACTTT.

The chain recombines TRBV9 with TRBJ1-2; tentative D call: TRBD1 (5 bases). The CDR3 spans 15 residues. Trimming removed 2 bases from V and 4 bases from J, with 15 bases in between. Germline assignment: CDR1 SGDLS and CDR2 YYNGEE. The CDR3 sequence: CASSVSDRGGYGYTF. CDR3 in DNA: TGTGCCAGCAGCGTTTCAGATAGGGGTGGCTATGGCTACACCTTC.

The chain carries TRBV27 and TRBJ2-3; D is possibly TRBD2 (5 bases). Germline V CDR1 and CDR2: MNHEY, SMNVEV (reference sequence). The V gene lost 5 bases and the J gene lost 2 bases, with 20 bases spanning the gap. CDR3 size: 17 residues. The CDR3 DNA reads as TGTGCCAGCAGTCCCTCTCCTCGAGGGATTAACACAGATACGCAGTATTTT. Residues: CASSPSPRGINTDTQYF.

For the CDR3, the DNA is TGTGCCTCCCCCACAGGAGGGGACTATGGCTACACCTTC. Its translation: CASPTGGDYGYTF. V usage is TRBV30 and J usage is TRBJ1-2; D possibly corresponds to TRBD1 (5 bases). The length of the CDR3 is 13 residues. In germline, CDR1 is GTSNPN, CDR2 SVGIG (reference sequence). The V gene lost 7 bases and the J gene lost 3 bases, with 15 bases spanning the gap.

The chain uses TRBV19 and TRBJ2-7; TRBD2 agrees at 8 bases. V trimming: 5 bases; J trimming: 4 bases; junction bases outside the gene matches: 16. CDR1 LNHDA and CDR2 SQIVND come from the germline V gene (reference sequence). This CDR3 spans 17 amino acids. The CDR3 DNA reads as TGTGCCAGTAGTTCCACCCCCCGGAATAGCGGGACATACGAGCAGTACTTC. The encoded protein is CASSSTPRNSGTYEQYF.

CDR3 DNA: TGCGCCAGCAGCCCCGACTGGATTTCCACCGGGGAGCTGTTTTTT. Encoded protein: CASSPDWISTGELFF. The V gene is TRBV4-1, the J gene TRBJ2-2; the D is unclear. CDR1 and CDR2 (germline): MGHRA, YSYEKL. V shed 4 bases and J shed 4 bases, with 13 bases lying between them. The CDR3 contains 15 residues.

The gene calls are TRBV15 and TRBJ1-4; TRBD1 matches 11 bases. V trimming: 1 base; J trimming: 6 bases; junction bases outside the gene matches: 1. There are 15 residues in the CDR3. In germline, CDR1 is LNHNV, CDR2 YYDKDF (reference sequence). Here the CDR3 reads CATSRGDRGDEKLFF. CDR3 in DNA: TGTGCCACCAGCAGAGGGGACAGGGGGGATGAAAAACTGTTTTTT.

J is TRBJ1-3 and V is TRBV3-1 (or the pseudogene TRBV3-2), with D maybe TRBD1 (6 bases). CDR3 length: 14 amino acids. Between the trimmed V and J ends, which lost 5 bases and 1 base, there was a span of 9 bases. Germline loops: CDR1 LGHDT, CDR2 YNNKEL (reference sequence). The CDR3 nucleotides are TGTGCCAGCAGCGCACAGGGTTCTGGAAACACCATATATTTT. Protein product: CASSAQGSGNTIYF.

The chain recombines TRBV29-1 with TRBJ1-2; D is undetermined. Germline V lookup: CDR1 SQVTM, CDR2 ANQGSEA. V was cut by 3 bases and J by 4 bases, with 18 bases left in between. The CDR3 totals 15 residues. The CDR3 protein is CSVDPSSGLGYGYTF. In DNA, the CDR3 is TGCAGCGTTGATCCCTCCAGCGGGCTGGGCTATGGCTACACCTTC. The full variable domain, in which reference TRBV29-1 and TRBJ1-2 provide the parts outside the CDR3, is SAVISQKPSRDICQRGTSLTIQCQVDSQVTMMFWYRQQPGQSLTLIATANQGSEATYESGFVIDKFPISRPNLTFSTLTVSNMSPEDSSIYLCSVDPSSGLGYGYTFGSGTRLTVV.

Regarding this clone: An end of the junction does not agree with germline; a read error may underlie this. The V call is TRBV7-7, the J call TRBJ2-5, with D maybe TRBD2 (6 bases). This CDR3 has 15 residues. Germline values: CDR1 SSHAT, CDR2 FNYEAQ (reference sequence). CDR3 nucleotides: TGTGCTAGCAGCTTAGTTTTCGCGGGGCAAGAGACCCAGTACTTC. This translates into CASSLVFAGQETQYF.

This chain links TRBV5-5 with TRBJ1-5, with TRBD1 matching 8 bases. The CDR3 loop spans 15 amino acids. Germline V CDR1 and CDR2: SGHKS, YYEKEE (reference sequence). The ends lost 4 bases at V and 1 base at J; junction bases unmatched: 4. In DNA, the CDR3 is TGTGCCAGCAGCCCACAGGGGGGAAGCAATCAGCCCCAGCATTTT. The encoded protein is CASSPQGGSNQPQHF.

V is TRBV4-1 and J is TRBJ2-7; D gene ambiguous. The CDR3 sequence is 14 residues long. The V end was cut by 0 bases, the J end by 4 bases, with 10 bases between. The germline CDR1 and CDR2 sequences are MGHRA and YSYEKL. The CDR3 DNA sequence: TGCGCCAGCAGCCAAGATTACGAGGATTACGAGCAGTACTTC. Amino acid sequence: CASSQDYEDYEQYF.

The gene calls are TRBV9 and TRBJ2-1, with TRBD2 matching over 9 bases. This CDR3 is built from 16 residues. The trim removed 0 bases at V and 5 bases at J, leaving 6 bases unmatched. Germline V gene data show CDR1 as SGDLS and CDR2 as YYNGEE. The DNA for the CDR3 is TGTGCCAGCAGCGTAGTCGGTGCGGGAGGGGACAATGAGCAGTTCTTC. Translation: CASSVVGAGGDNEQFF.

The J gene is TRBJ2-7, the V gene TRBV9; 8 bases are a match to TRBD1. Germline lookup yields CDR1 SGDLS and CDR2 YYNGEE. This CDR3 region has 15 residues. Trimming took 4 bases from V and 4 from J; bases not matched to a gene: 10. CDR3 nucleotide sequence: TGTGCCAGCAGCCTCGGGACAGGCGACGGTTACGAGCAGTACTTC. Its translation: CASSLGTGDGYEQYF. The entire variable domain, with the rest obtained from reference TRBV9 and TRBJ2-7, is as follows: DSGVTQTPKHLITATGQRVTLRCSPRSGDLSVYWYQQSLDQGLQFLIQYYNGEERAKGNILERFSAQQFPDLHSELNLSSLELGDSALYFCASSLGTGDGYEQYFGPGTRLTVT.

The V gene is TRBV10-2, the J gene TRBJ1-4; TRBD1 matches at 7 bases. CDR1 and CDR2 (germline): WSHSY, SAAADI. The CDR3 contains 13 residues. V lost 6 bases, J lost 5 bases, and 3 bases stayed unmatched. The CDR3 DNA reads as TGCGCCAGCAGCGAACAGGGGAATGAAAAACTGTTTTTT. Encoded protein: CASSEQGNEKLFF.

The CDR3 spells CASSDRQGSTGNTIYF. In nucleotides, the CDR3 is TGTGCCAGCAGTGACCGACAGGGTTCAACTGGAAACACCATATATTTT. The chain has TRBV6-1 and TRBJ1-3, with 7 positions matching TRBD1. The CDR3 runs 16 residues. Germline V lookup: CDR1 MNHNS, CDR2 SASEGT. J gave up 2 bases and V 3 bases, and 7 bases lay outside the gene matches.

The chain employs TRBV11-2 and TRBJ1-4; D call uncertain. The CDR3 consists of 14 residues. V gave up 4 bases and J gave up 3 bases, with 9 bases separating them. Germline assignment: CDR1 SGHAT and CDR2 FQNNGV. Here the CDR3 reads CASSSRGANEKLFF. The CDR3 DNA reads as TGTGCCAGCAGCTCCCGGGGTGCTAATGAAAAACTGTTTTTT.

The chain joins TRBV25-1 to TRBJ2-1; TRBD2 matches 8 bases. The CDR3 has 14 amino acids. V trimming: 6 bases; J trimming: 9 bases; junction bases outside the gene matches: 10. Germline V gene sequence: CDR1 MGHDK, CDR2 SYGVNS. The CDR3 DNA follows: TGTGCCAGCAGGGGGGCCGGGGGGGCGGTTGAGCAGTTCTTC. It yields the protein CASRGAGGAVEQFF.